This is a list of T cell receptor beta chains from one sample in a study of identical twins. In TCRdb, the 5' RACE reads were re-called with MiXCR into one record per CDR3 protein. The data hold just under 550,000 distinct CDR3 sequences, with roughly 15% observed a single time. The data were also submitted as part of a second study, on yellow fever vaccine responses in identical twins.

Sequenced material: CD4+ T cells sorted from blood. These receptors were collected from a woman aged 18-29 years in good health. Both conserved end residues are part of each CDR3. The order of the fields is D gene, J gene, V gene, clone size, CDR3 protein, CDR3 DNA. The D gene is left open where the match is weak. Size is stated for part of the rows, as once, few or many counts, or as a class when the clone is expanded.

. TRBJ2-7 TRBV5-1 . CASSLSMGVRRGGPSYEQYF TGCGCCAGCAGCTTGAGCATGGGCGTAAGGCGAGGAGGTCCCTCCTACGAGCAGTACTTC
TRBD1 TRBJ2-3 TRBV27 . CASSLLTGGTDTQYF TGTGCCAGCAGTTTATTGACAGGGGGCACAGATACGCAGTATTTT
. TRBJ2-1 TRBV11-2 . CASSRQLEQFF TGTGCCAGCAGCAGACAGCTTGAGCAGTTCTTC
. TRBJ2-1 TRBV10-3 many CATWDSGVDEQFF TGTGCCACCTGGGACAGCGGGGTAGATGAGCAGTTCTTC
TRBD1 TRBJ2-1 TRBV7-9 . CASSLALTGTDYNEQFF TGTGCCAGCAGCTTAGCCCTAACCGGGACAGACTACAATGAGCAGTTCTTC
. TRBJ1-1 TRBV21-1 . CASSKVRGAHTEAFF TGTGCCAGCAGCAAAGTTAGGGGAGCTCACACTGAAGCTTTCTTT
TRBD1 TRBJ2-2 TRBV20-1 few CSARDRDRGFGELFF TGCAGTGCTAGAGATAGGGACAGGGGGTTCGGGGAGCTGTTTTTT
. TRBJ1-1 TRBV2 . CASIIEGPVGAEAFF TGTGCCAGCATTATTGAGGGGCCGGTTGGTGCTGAAGCTTTCTTT
TRBD2 TRBJ2-3 TRBV14 . CASSQERGLAGDTDTQYF TGTGCCAGCAGCCAAGAGCGGGGACTAGCGGGAGATACAGATACGCAGTATTTT
TRBD1 TRBJ1-5 TRBV6-1 . CASNEMTGGNQPQHF TGTGCCAGCAACGAAATGACAGGGGGTAATCAGCCCCAGCATTTT
. TRBJ2-5 TRBV3-1 . CASGGVWETQYF TGTGCCAGCGGGGGAGTCTGGGAGACCCAGTACTTC
. TRBJ2-7 TRBV12-3/TRBV12-4 . CASSFRRQEYEQYF TGTGCCAGCAGTTTTCGGAGACAGGAGTACGAGCAGTACTTC
. TRBJ2-1 TRBV9 . CASSVRVAAYNEQFF TGTGCGAGCAGCGTAAGGGTAGCGGCATACAATGAGCAGTTCTTC
. TRBJ1-1 TRBV6-1 . CASSRQGQNTEAFF TGTGCCAGCAGTCGTCAGGGACAGAACACTGAAGCTTTCTTT
. TRBJ2-7 TRBV7-9 . CASSASGWAAYEQYF TGTGCCAGCAGCGCCAGCGGATGGGCTGCCTACGAGCAGTACTTC
TRBD1 TRBJ2-5 TRBV20-1 . CSARATGGETQYF TGCAGTGCTAGAGCCACAGGGGGAGAGACCCAGTACTTC
TRBD2 TRBJ2-1 TRBV6-1 . CASRGTSGGREQFF TGTGCCAGCCGAGGGACTAGCGGGGGTCGAGAGCAGTTCTTC
. TRBJ1-1 TRBV2 . CASNGHPNTEAFF TGTGCCAGCAACGGACATCCGAACACTGAAGCTTTCTTT
TRBD2 TRBJ2-1 TRBV24-1 few CATSDGVLAGGIEQFF TGTGCCACCAGTGATGGGGTACTAGCGGGAGGCATTGAGCAGTTCTTC
. TRBJ1-6 TRBV27 few CASSFGLTSYSPLHF TGTGCCAGCAGTTTTGGACTCACAAGTTATTCACCCCTCCACTTT
TRBD2 TRBJ2-3 TRBV10-3 many CAISRLAGEADTQYF TGTGCCATCAGCCGACTAGCGGGGGAAGCAGATACGCAGTATTTT
TRBD2 TRBJ2-3 TRBV5-6 few CASSLAGTSGRADTQYF TGTGCCAGCAGCTTGGCCGGGACTAGCGGGAGAGCAGATACGCAGTATTTT
TRBD2 TRBJ2-1 TRBV12-3/TRBV12-4 few CASSTRSWRESNNEQFF TGTGCCAGCAGCACCAGATCGTGGCGGGAGTCTAACAATGAGCAGTTCTTC
. TRBJ2-6 TRBV6-5 . CASSYSGTFLSGANVLTF TGTGCCAGCAGTTACTCGGGGACCTTCCTTTCTGGGGCCAACGTCCTGACTTTC
TRBD1 TRBJ2-1 TRBV5-1 once CASSLLGGAEFYEQFF TGCGCCAGCAGCTTGCTAGGGGGCGCTGAGTTCTATGAGCAGTTCTTC
TRBD2 TRBJ2-3 TRBV28 . CASSLGGAQRTDTQYF TGTGCCAGCAGTTTGGGAGGGGCTCAGAGGACAGATACGCAGTATTTT
TRBD2 TRBJ2-1 TRBV29-1 . CSVAPRTSGSSYNEQFF TGCAGCGTTGCCCCAAGGACTAGCGGTAGCTCCTACAATGAGCAGTTCTTC
. TRBJ2-3 TRBV14 . CASSQERIGPNTDTQYF TGTGCCAGCAGCCAAGAGAGGATTGGACCCAACACAGATACGCAGTATTTT
TRBD1 TRBJ1-6 TRBV10-3 . CANQGALNSPLHF TGTGCAAACCAGGGGGCTCTTAATTCACCCCTCCACTTT
TRBD2 TRBJ2-1 TRBV7-9 . CASSLVGGTKNEQFF TGTGCCAGCAGCTTAGTGGGCGGGACTAAAAATGAGCAGTTCTTC
TRBD2 TRBJ2-3 TRBV10-3 few CAIESPTSSTTDTQYF TGTGCCATCGAATCACCGACTAGCAGCACGACAGATACGCAGTATTTT
. TRBJ2-3 TRBV12-3/TRBV12-4 . CASSLAWGRGTDTQYF TGTGCCAGCAGTTTGGCGTGGGGGCGCGGCACAGATACGCAGTATTTT
TRBD1 TRBJ2-1 TRBV18 . CASSTDRAHEQFF TGTGCCAGCTCAACGGACAGGGCACATGAGCAGTTCTTC
. TRBJ2-5 TRBV5-4 few CASSLGSRITFQETQYF TGTGCCAGCAGCTTGGGCAGCCGCATTACCTTCCAAGAGACCCAGTACTTC
. TRBJ2-7 TRBV6-9 . CASSFRGPNEQYF TGTGCCAGCAGTTTCCGGGGTCCTAACGAGCAGTACTTC
TRBD1 TRBJ2-1 TRBV5-1 few CASRDGQGSYNEQFF TGCGCCAGCAGGGACGGACAGGGCTCCTACAATGAGCAGTTCTTC
TRBD1 TRBJ1-6 TRBV27 . CASSSGTGVGSPLHF TGTGCCAGCAGTTCGGGGACAGGGGTGGGTTCACCCCTCCACTTT
. TRBJ2-1 TRBV12-3/TRBV12-4 . CASSFYRAEEQFF TGTGCCAGCAGTTTTTACAGGGCGGAAGAGCAGTTCTTC